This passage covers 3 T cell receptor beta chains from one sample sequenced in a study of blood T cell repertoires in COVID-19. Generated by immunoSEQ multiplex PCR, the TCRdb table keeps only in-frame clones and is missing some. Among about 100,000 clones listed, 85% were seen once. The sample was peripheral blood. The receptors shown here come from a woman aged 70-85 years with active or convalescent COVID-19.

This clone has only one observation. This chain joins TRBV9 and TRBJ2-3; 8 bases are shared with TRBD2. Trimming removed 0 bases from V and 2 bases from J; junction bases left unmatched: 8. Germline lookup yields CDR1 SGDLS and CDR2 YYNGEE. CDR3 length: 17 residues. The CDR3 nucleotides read TGTGCCAGCAGCGTAGGTCTAGCGGGCATAAACACAGATACGCAGTATTTT. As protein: CASSVGLAGINTDTQYF.

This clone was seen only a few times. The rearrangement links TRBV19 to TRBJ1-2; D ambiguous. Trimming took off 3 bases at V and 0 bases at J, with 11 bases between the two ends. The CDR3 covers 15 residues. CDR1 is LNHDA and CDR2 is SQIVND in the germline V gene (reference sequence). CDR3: CASSITDWANYGYTF. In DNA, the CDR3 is TGTGCCAGTAGTATCACCGACTGGGCTAACTATGGCTACACCTTC.

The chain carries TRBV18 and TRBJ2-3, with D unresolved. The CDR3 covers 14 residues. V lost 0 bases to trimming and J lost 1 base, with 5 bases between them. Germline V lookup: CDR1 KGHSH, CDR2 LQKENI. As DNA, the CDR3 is TGTGCCAGCTCACCACCGTCGGGCACAGATACGCAGTATTTT. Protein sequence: CASSPPSGTDTQYF.